This entry is about one TCR beta chain. Its antigen remains unidentified. This entry belongs to a study of PD-1 blockade in mismatch repair-deficient tumors. The protocol was immunoSEQ multiplex PCR, while the TCRdb copy is restricted to in-frame clones and leaves out a portion. The sample has 70,000 to 90,000 clones, roughly 80% seen once; the top ten hold around 5.5%. Trimming removed 0 bases from V and 5 bases from J, with 14 bases in between. The CDR3 runs 16 residues. CDR1 and CDR2 (germline): MNHEY, SVGAGI. General observations from the study: After pembrolizumab, tumor-resident clones rose rapidly, then generally contracted before radiologic responses.

The chain joins TRBV6-5 to TRBJ2-1; unclear D gene. The specimen was peripheral blood, collected 44 weeks after starting pembrolizumab. The source is an adult with mismatch repair-deficient cancer. CDR3 amino acids: CASSYSDGYKNNEQFF. The CDR3 nucleotides are TGTGCCAGCAGTTACTCCGACGGATACAAGAACAATGAGCAGTTCTTC.